The 32 T cell receptor beta chains given below trace back to one sample, sequenced in a study of PD-1 blockade in classical Hodgkin lymphoma. There was relapse after autologous stem cell transplantation in every patient, and there was variation in brentuximab vedotin exposure. The repertoire was sequenced with immunoSEQ multiplex PCR; TCRdb's copy has only in-frame clones and lacks some. Among about 94,000 clones, 89% were seen once, and the ten largest hold roughly 10%. Here the sequenced sample was peripheral blood mononuclear cells (PBMCs), taken before the second cycle of nivolumab. Receptors were obtained from a human donor with classical Hodgkin lymphoma.

CDR3 sequence (DNA): TGTGCCAGCAGTAAGTCTAGCGGGAGCACCGGGGAGCTGTTTTTT. It yields the protein CASSKSSGSTGELFF. V usage is TRBV2 and J usage is TRBJ2-2, with 10 bases aligning to TRBD2. After removal of 5 bases from V and 4 bases from J, the junction contained 4 bases not matched to a gene. The CDR3 consists of 15 residues. CDR1 is SNHLY and CDR2 is FYNNEI in the germline V gene.

This clone was observed once. The genes are TRBV7-6 and TRBJ2-3; D is unresolved. Germline V gene sequence: CDR1 SGHVS, CDR2 FNYEAQ. The length of the CDR3 is 11 residues. V was trimmed by 0 bases and J by 5 bases, leaving 0 bases between them. CDR3 DNA sequence: TGTGCCAGCAGCTTAGCAGATACGCAGTATTTT. It yields the protein CASSLADTQYF.

The chain combines TRBV27 with TRBJ2-7, with TRBD2 matching over 9 bases. The CDR3 sequence is 15 residues long. Trimming took 6 bases from V and 2 from J; bases not matched to a gene: 8. Germline V gene sequence: CDR1 MNHEY, CDR2 SMNVEV (reference sequence). The CDR3 loop is CASSLSGSLPYEQYF. The CDR3 bases are TGTGCCAGCAGCCTTAGCGGGAGCCTTCCCTACGAGCAGTACTTC.

This clone was detected once. This chain connects TRBV5-1 to TRBJ1-5, with no clear D. The V end lost 1 base, the J end lost 7 bases, and 9 bases lay between the germline ends. This CDR3 is 13 amino acids long. Germline-derived CDR1 and CDR2 are SGHRS and YFSETQ. This CDR3 is CASSLTPGQPQHF. The CDR3 coding sequence is TGCGCCAGCAGCTTGACCCCAGGCCAGCCCCAGCATTTT. Variable domain in full (rest from reference TRBV5-1 and TRBJ1-5): KAGVTQTPRYLIKTRGQQVTLSCSPISGHRSVSWYQQTPGQGLQFLFEYFSETQRNKGNFPGRFSGRQFSNSRSEMNVSTLELGDSALYLCASSLTPGQPQHFGDGTRLSIL.

This clone appeared a single time. The CDR3 coding sequence is TGTGCCAGCAGCTTAGCGGGGTTGAGATCCCTGGAGCTGTTTTTT. Translation: CASSLAGLRSLELFF. This chain uses TRBV7-9 with TRBJ2-2; no clear D. The CDR3 runs to 15 residues. Germline assignment: CDR1 SEHNR and CDR2 FQNEAQ (reference sequence). Between the trimmed V and J ends, which lost 0 bases and 10 bases, there was a span of 15 bases.

The gene calls are TRBV5-1 and TRBJ2-6; 9 positions match TRBD1. This CDR3 has 17 amino acids. Germline V lookup: CDR1 SGHRS, CDR2 YFSETQ. The trim removed 3 bases at V and 3 bases at J, leaving 7 bases unmatched. In nucleotides, the CDR3 is TGCGCCAGCAGCTACCGGACAGGGGACAATGGGGCCAACGTCCTGACTTTC. This gives the protein CASSYRTGDNGANVLTF.

The chain uses TRBV28 and TRBJ2-7, with D perhaps TRBD1 (5 bases). Germline V CDR1 and CDR2: MDHEN, SYDVKM. The CDR3 contains 12 residues. V was pared by 5 bases and J by 4 bases, with 9 bases between. DNA for the CDR3: TGTGCCAGCAGTCTCAGGGTGTACGAGCAGTACTTC. This codes for CASSLRVYEQYF. The full variable domain, rest sourced from reference TRBV28 and TRBJ2-7, is DVKVTQSSRYLVKRTGEKVFLECVQDMDHENMFWYRQDPGLGLRLIYFSYDVKMKEKGDIPEGYSVSREKKERFSLILESASTNQTSMYLCASSLRVYEQYFGPGTRLTVT.

This chain joins TRBV5-1 and TRBJ2-1, with D uncertain. V lost 7 bases, J lost 8 bases, and 16 bases lay in between. The CDR3 covers 13 residues. Germline V lookup: CDR1 SGHRS, CDR2 YFSETQ. The CDR3 here is CASASGSGDEQFF. The CDR3 DNA reads TGCGCCAGCGCCTCGGGCTCTGGGGATGAGCAGTTCTTC.

The chain uses TRBV10-3 and TRBJ2-3; 8 bases map to TRBD1. The CDR3 is 14 residues long. The V gene end was trimmed by 5 bases and the J gene end by 1 base; junction bases not matched to a gene: 2. Per germline, CDR1 ENHRY and CDR2 SYGVKD. As DNA, the CDR3 is TGTGCCATCAGTCCGGGACAGGGCACAGATACGCAGTATTTT. Protein product: CAISPGQGTDTQYF.

V usage is TRBV28 and J usage is TRBJ2-1, with a weak D call TRBD2 (6 bases). Trimming left V 2 bases short and J 3 bases short, with 11 bases between. The germline gives CDR1 MDHEN, CDR2 SYDVKM. This CDR3 spans 15 amino acids. The CDR3 coding sequence is TGTGCCAGCAGTTTAAAGCGGGTCTACTACAATGAGCAGTTCTTC. Its protein is CASSLKRVYYNEQFF.

The rearrangement links TRBV7-9 to TRBJ2-7, with no clear D. CDR3 length: 13 residues. Looked up from germline, CDR1 is SEHNR and CDR2 is FQNEAQ (reference sequence). V lost 5 bases to trimming and J lost 3 bases, with 11 bases between them. The CDR3 DNA reads TGTGCCAGCAGCCCCGACGTGAACTACGAGCAGTACTTC. Protein: CASSPDVNYEQYF.

This clone has just one count. The CDR3 region is CASSLGAGELFF. The DNA of the CDR3 is TGTGCCAGCAGCTTAGGTGCCGGGGAGCTGTTTTTT. The genes are TRBV11-1 and TRBJ2-2; D call uncertain. Trimming removed 1 base at V and 6 bases at J, with 3 bases between. Germline CDR1 and CDR2: SGHAT and FQDESV (reference sequence). The CDR3 loop spans 12 amino acids.

The sample holds a few counts of this clone. The CDR3 spells CAWMQGDTEAFF. For the CDR3, the DNA is TGTGCCTGGATGCAGGGCGACACTGAAGCTTTCTTT. This chain links TRBV30 with TRBJ1-1, with D perhaps matching TRBD1 (5 bases). The CDR3 spans 12 residues. Per the germline V gene, CDR1 is GTSNPN and CDR2 is SVGIG (reference sequence). With 4 bases removed from V and 3 bases from J, the gap between germline ends came to 9 bases. Variable domain in full (rest from reference TRBV30 and TRBJ1-1): SQTIHQWPATLVQPVGSPLSLECTVEGTSNPNLYWYRQAAGRGLQLLFYSVGIGQISSEVPQNLSASRPQDRQFILSSKKLLLSDSGFYLCAWMQGDTEAFFGQGTRLTVV.

V is TRBV6-6 and J is TRBJ1-3, with D possibly being TRBD1 (6 bases). CDR3 length equals 13 residues. Germline loops: CDR1 MNHNY, CDR2 SVGAGI (reference sequence). Trimming took off 6 bases at V and 3 bases at J, with 9 bases between the two ends. CDR3 in amino acids: CASRTGGGNTIYF. CDR3 nucleotides: TGTGCCAGCAGGACAGGTGGTGGAAACACCATATATTTT.

This chain joins TRBV30 and TRBJ2-1; TRBD1 might be the D (7 bases). This CDR3 spans 15 amino acids. From germline, CDR1 is GTSNPN and CDR2 SVGIG (reference sequence). Trimming took off 4 bases at V and 3 bases at J, with 16 bases between the two ends. CDR3 nucleotides: TGTGCCTGGACTTGGGGGGACAGCCTCTACAATGAGCAGTTCTTC. Protein product: CAWTWGDSLYNEQFF. The whole variable domain, filled in from reference TRBV30 and TRBJ2-1, reads SQTIHQWPATLVQPVGSPLSLECTVEGTSNPNLYWYRQAAGRGLQLLFYSVGIGQISSEVPQNLSASRPQDRQFILSSKKLLLSDSGFYLCAWTWGDSLYNEQFFGPGTRLTVL.

This chain links TRBV11-2 with TRBJ2-1, with D perhaps given as TRBD1 or TRBD2 (6 bases each). V lost 5 bases and J lost 6, with 17 bases in between. The CDR3 contains 15 residues. Germline V gene lookup returns CDR1 SGHAT and CDR2 FQNNGV. The CDR3 sequence: CASSQQGWTTNEQFF. In DNA, the CDR3 is TGTGCCAGCAGCCAACAGGGCTGGACTACCAATGAGCAGTTCTTC.

The chain uses TRBV19 and TRBJ1-2; TRBD1 aligns across 10 bases. V lost 0 bases to trimming and J lost 6 bases; unmatched junction nucleotides: 4. The CDR3 extends over 15 amino acids. Germline lookup yields CDR1 LNHDA and CDR2 SQIVND (reference sequence). CDR3 region: CASSIDRGTGDGYTF. CDR3 DNA sequence: TGTGCCAGTAGTATAGATCGGGGGACAGGGGATGGCTACACCTTC.

The chain couples TRBV5-4 to TRBJ2-7, with 13 bases that match TRBD2. V lost 4 bases and J lost 1; bases outside the gene matches: 2. There are 15 residues in the CDR3. Germline lookup yields CDR1 SGHNT and CDR2 YYREEE (reference sequence). CDR3 in DNA: TGTGCCAGCAGCGTGGGACTAGCGGGATCCTACGAGCAGTACTTC. This translates into CASSVGLAGSYEQYF.

This clone was detected only a few times. J is TRBJ2-6 and V is TRBV11-2, with TRBD1 matching over 11 bases. The CDR3 is 18 residues long. Germline CDR1 and CDR2: SGHAT and FQNNGV. V was clipped by 3 bases and J by 4 bases; unmatched bases: 8. CDR3 coding DNA: TGTGCCAGCAGCTTCCCCCCTGGACAGGGGGCCGGGGCCAACGTCCTGACTTTC. Its protein product is CASSFPPGQGAGANVLTF. The variable domain in full, with the rest retrieved from reference TRBV11-2 and TRBJ2-6, is EAGVAQSPRYKIIEKRQSVAFWCNPISGHATLYWYQQILGQGPKLLIQFQNNGVVDDSQLPKDRFSAERLKGVDSTLKIQPAKLEDSAVYLCASSFPPGQGAGANVLTFGAGSRLTVL.

The chain combines TRBV6-6 with TRBJ1-4, with no clear D. This CDR3 comprises 12 residues. Germline assignment: CDR1 MNHNY and CDR2 SVGAGI (reference sequence). V was shortened by 3 bases and J by 7 bases, with 6 bases between the two germline ends. The CDR3 protein is CASSYLVEKLFF. The CDR3 region has the DNA TGTGCCAGCAGTTATTTAGTTGAAAAACTGTTTTTT.

This clone was detected a few times. The chain links TRBV13 to TRBJ1-2; 9 bases agree with TRBD1. Unmatched junction bases numbered 10, after V lost 3 bases and J lost 8 bases. The length of the CDR3 is 15 residues. Germline loops: CDR1 PRHDT, CDR2 FYEKMQ (reference sequence). CDR3: CASSFRDRVFWGYTF. The DNA for the CDR3 is TGTGCCAGCAGCTTCCGGGACAGGGTATTTTGGGGCTACACCTTC.

CDR3 bases: TGCGCCAGCAGTGGGACAGGTAGCCATGGCTACACCTTC. Translating it yields CASSGTGSHGYTF. V usage is TRBV10-1 and J usage is TRBJ1-2, with TRBD1 matching over 7 bases. With 4 bases clipped from V and 6 bases from J, the junction kept 5 bases outside the gene matches. This CDR3 is 13 amino acids long. CDR1 and CDR2 (germline): WNHNN, SYGVQD (reference sequence).

This chain joins TRBV27 and TRBJ2-7, with 8 bases that match TRBD2. The junction had 7 bases not matched to a gene; V was cut back by 5 bases and J by 4 bases. Germline assignment: CDR1 MNHEY and CDR2 SMNVEV (reference sequence). This CDR3 region has 14 residues. This CDR3 is CASSMAGGSYEQYF. The CDR3 bases are TGTGCCAGCAGTATGGCGGGAGGTTCGTACGAGCAGTACTTC.

V usage is TRBV2 and J usage is TRBJ2-3, with D perhaps TRBD2 (6 bases). The V gene lost 6 bases and the J gene lost 0 bases, with 13 bases spanning the gap. CDR1 and CDR2 (germline): SNHLY, FYNNEI. The CDR3 runs 15 residues. Here the CDR3 reads CASSRGSGSTDTQYF. CDR3 DNA sequence: TGTGCCAGCAGCCGCGGTAGCGGCAGCACAGATACGCAGTATTTT.

The chain carries TRBV6-5 and TRBJ2-1, with D possibly matching TRBD2 (6 bases). V lost 6 bases, J lost 8 bases, and 20 bases lay in between. The CDR3 consists of 15 residues. Germline V gives CDR1 MNHEY, CDR2 SVGAGI. DNA for the CDR3: TGTGCCAGCAGCCCCGTTGGAGGGCCTCGGTATGAGCAGTTCTTC. Its protein is CASSPVGGPRYEQFF.

This clone showed up just once. The chain has TRBV5-1 and TRBJ2-5, with TRBD2 matching 14 bases. This CDR3 is built from 15 residues. Germline V lookup: CDR1 SGHRS, CDR2 YFSETQ. V shed 3 bases and J 4 bases; nucleotides not matched to a gene: 2. CDR3 in amino acids: CASSSGLAGAETQYF. CDR3 in DNA: TGCGCCAGCAGCTCGGGACTAGCGGGAGCAGAGACCCAGTACTTC.

V is TRBV15 and J is TRBJ2-7; TRBD1 aligns across 8 bases. Germline values: CDR1 LNHNV, CDR2 YYDKDF (reference sequence). The CDR3 consists of 14 residues. Losses at the gene ends were 1 base for V and 7 bases for J; bases not matched to a gene: 6. This CDR3 reads CATSRGQGAREQYF. CDR3 coding DNA: TGTGCCACCAGCAGAGGGCAGGGGGCGCGGGAGCAGTACTTC. Based on the CDR3 plus reference TRBV15 and TRBJ2-7, the full variable domain is DAMVIQNPRYQVTQFGKPVTLSCSQTLNHNVMYWYQQKSSQAPKLLFHYYDKDFNNEADTPDNFQSRRPNTSFCFLDIRSPGLGDTAMYLCATSRGQGAREQYFGPGTRLTVT.

V is TRBV19 and J is TRBJ1-2, with 8 nucleotides matching TRBD1. The CDR3 length is 15 residues. Germline-derived CDR1 and CDR2 are LNHDA and SQIVND (reference sequence). V lost 3 bases and J lost 1; bases outside the gene matches: 4. In DNA, the CDR3 is TGTGCCAGTAGTATCCGCGGACAGGGTAACTATGGCTACACCTTC. Encoded protein: CASSIRGQGNYGYTF.

Here the CDR3 DNA reads TGCGCCAGCCGGACTAGCGGGAGAATAACAGATACGCAGTATTTT. Protein sequence: CASRTSGRITDTQYF. The chain has TRBV10-2 and TRBJ2-3, with 13 bases that match TRBD2. CDR1 is WSHSY and CDR2 is SAAADI in the germline V gene. Unmatched junction bases numbered 5, after V lost 8 bases and J lost 3 bases. This CDR3 comprises 15 residues.

This sequence joins TRBV7-6 and TRBJ1-6, with D tentatively TRBD1 (6 bases). This CDR3 contains 13 residues. CDR1 SGHVS and CDR2 FNYEAQ come from the germline V gene. The V end was cut by 5 bases, the J end by 6 bases, with 8 bases between. The CDR3 spells CASSEQGNSPLHF. CDR3 nucleotide sequence: TGTGCCAGCAGCGAACAGGGTAATTCACCCCTCCACTTT.

The chain links TRBV11-2 to TRBJ2-1; D unclear. V gave up 0 bases and J gave up 6 bases, with 0 bases separating them. There are 11 residues in the CDR3. The V gene's germline CDR1 is SGHAT and CDR2 FQNNGV. CDR3 loop: CASSLDNEQFF. The CDR3 DNA follows: TGTGCCAGCAGCTTAGACAATGAGCAGTTCTTC.

The chain is built from TRBV4-1 and TRBJ2-5; TRBD2 matches 8 bases. Germline trimming cut 2 bases from V and 4 bases from J; bases unmatched to any gene: 6. This CDR3 spans 15 amino acids. Germline V gene sequence: CDR1 MGHRA, CDR2 YSYEKL. The CDR3: CASSQHGGEGETQYF. Here the CDR3 DNA reads TGCGCCAGCAGCCAACACGGGGGGGAGGGAGAGACCCAGTACTTC.